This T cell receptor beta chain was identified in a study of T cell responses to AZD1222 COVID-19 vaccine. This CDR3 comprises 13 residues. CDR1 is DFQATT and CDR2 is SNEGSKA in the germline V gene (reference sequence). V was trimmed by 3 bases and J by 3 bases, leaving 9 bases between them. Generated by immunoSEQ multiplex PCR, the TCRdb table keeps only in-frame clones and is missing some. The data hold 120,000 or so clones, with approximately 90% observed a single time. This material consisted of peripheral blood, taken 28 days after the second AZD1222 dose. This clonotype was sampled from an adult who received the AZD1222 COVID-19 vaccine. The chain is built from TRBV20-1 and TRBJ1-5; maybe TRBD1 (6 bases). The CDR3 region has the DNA TGCAGTGCTAGTGCAGGGGTCAATCAGCCCCAGCATTTT. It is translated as CSASAGVNQPQHF.